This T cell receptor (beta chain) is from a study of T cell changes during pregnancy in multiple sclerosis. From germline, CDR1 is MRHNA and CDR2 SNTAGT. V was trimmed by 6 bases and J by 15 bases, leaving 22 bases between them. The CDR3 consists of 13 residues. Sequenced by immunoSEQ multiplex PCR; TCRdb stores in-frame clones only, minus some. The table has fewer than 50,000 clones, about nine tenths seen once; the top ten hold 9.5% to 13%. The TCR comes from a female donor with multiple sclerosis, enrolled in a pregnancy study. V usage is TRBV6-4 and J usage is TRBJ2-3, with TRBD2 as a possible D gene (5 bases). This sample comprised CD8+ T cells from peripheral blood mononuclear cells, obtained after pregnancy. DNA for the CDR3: TGTGCCAGCAGGATCGGAGAGGCGGGTCCCACATATTTT. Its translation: CASRIGEAGPTYF.